The 26 T cell receptor beta chains listed next were all sequenced from one sample in a study of T cell changes during pregnancy in multiple sclerosis. Repertoires were generated with immunoSEQ multiplex PCR, while TCRdb's copy carries only in-frame clones and drops some. Of under 15,000 clones listed, about 88% are singletons. Specimen: CD8+ T cells from peripheral blood mononuclear cells, collected in the second trimester of pregnancy. These receptors all come from a female donor in good health, enrolled as a control in a pregnancy study.

The V and J genes are TRBV4-3 and TRBJ1-2; no definite D call. V was pared by 0 bases and J by 6 bases, with 8 bases between. This CDR3 has 13 amino acids. CDR1 and CDR2 from the germline V gene are LGHNA and YSLEER. The CDR3 bases are TGCGCCAGCAGCCAAGATATGGCGGATGGCTACACCTTC. Translating gives CASSQDMADGYTF.

The CDR3 DNA reads TGTGCCAGCAGCGGCGGGGGCAATCAGCCCCAGCATTTT. Its protein is CASSGGGNQPQHF. The chain couples TRBV9 to TRBJ1-5; no firm D call. CDR1 and CDR2 (germline): SGDLS, YYNGEE. V lost 3 bases, J lost 2 bases, and 6 bases lay in between. The CDR3 has 13 amino acids. The complete variable domain, with remaining parts taken from reference TRBV9 and TRBJ1-5, reads DSGVTQTPKHLITATGQRVTLRCSPRSGDLSVYWYQQSLDQGLQFLIQYYNGEERAKGNILERFSAQQFPDLHSELNLSSLELGDSALYFCASSGGGNQPQHFGDGTRLSIL.

This clone was observed once. This chain uses TRBV6-5 with TRBJ2-7, with D unresolved. CDR1 is MNHEY and CDR2 is SVGAGI in the germline V gene. CDR3 length: 14 amino acids. V was cut by 3 bases and J by 4 bases, with 13 bases left in between. The CDR3 nucleotides read TGTGCCAGCAGTTATAGTAGCAGCAAGTACGAGCAGTACTTC. Translated: CASSYSSSKYEQYF.

The chain has TRBV7-2 and TRBJ2-1; the D gene is possibly TRBD2 (5 bases). The CDR3 is 17 residues long. Deletions cut 1 base from V and 9 bases from J, with 22 bases between. CDR1 SGHTA and CDR2 FQGNSA come from the germline V gene. As DNA, the CDR3 is TGTGCCAGCAGCTTAGAGGCGGCCGGTCGGGGTAACGGTGAGCAGTTCTTC. Amino acids: CASSLEAAGRGNGEQFF.

The chain joins TRBV6-1 to TRBJ2-7; TRBD1 might be the D (6 bases). V shed 6 bases and J shed 6 bases, with 21 bases lying between them. Germline values: CDR1 MNHNS, CDR2 SASEGT. The CDR3 extends over 15 amino acids. CDR3 bases: TGTGCCAGCAGCCAGGGATCGGGACAATCGAGCGAGCAGTACTTC. Its translation is CASSQGSGQSSEQYF.

The CDR3 DNA is TGTGCCAGCAGCTTAGCGGGGAGTAATTCACCCCTCCACTTT. The encoded protein is CASSLAGSNSPLHF. The J gene is TRBJ1-6, the V gene TRBV11-2; D is unclear. With 1 base removed from V and 6 bases from J, the gap between germline ends came to 7 bases. This CDR3 has 14 residues. The germline V gene encodes CDR1 SGHAT and CDR2 FQNNGV.

The chain has TRBV6-5 and TRBJ2-7; TRBD2 might be the D (5 bases). V lost 2 bases, J lost 7 bases, and 12 bases lay in between. This CDR3 contains 13 residues. Germline V CDR1 and CDR2: MNHEY, SVGAGI. CDR3 in amino acids: CASSYTPTGEQYF. CDR3 in DNA: TGTGCCAGCAGTTACACTCCGACGGGGGAGCAGTACTTC.

Only a few counts were recorded for this clone. The J gene is TRBJ1-5, the V gene TRBV27; perhaps TRBD1 as D (5 bases). Germline CDR1 and CDR2: MNHEY and SMNVEV (reference sequence). The CDR3 is made up of 12 amino acids. Trimming shortened V by 4 bases and J by 7 bases, and 8 bases separated the two germline ends. CDR3 DNA sequence: TGTGCCAGCAGTTATCAGGGACAGCCCCAGCATTTT. Its translation is CASSYQGQPQHF.

The V and J genes are TRBV4-1 and TRBJ1-1; D remains ambiguous. Germline V gene lookup returns CDR1 MGHRA and CDR2 YSYEKL. The V gene lost 4 bases and the J gene lost 1 base, with 13 bases spanning the gap. The CDR3 contains 15 residues. The CDR3 DNA is TGCGCCAGCAGCCCACACGGGGAAGGGAACACTGAAGCTTTCTTT. It translates to CASSPHGEGNTEAFF.

The V call is TRBV30, the J call TRBJ2-4; 7 bases agree with TRBD2. From germline, CDR1 is GTSNPN and CDR2 SVGIG (reference sequence). The CDR3 covers 12 residues. V dropped 5 bases and J dropped 14; count of bases not matched to a gene: 12. This CDR3 reads CAWDSGEGRKYF. In DNA form, the CDR3 reads TGTGCCTGGGATTCGGGGGAGGGGAGGAAGTACTTC.

This chain joins TRBV4-3 and TRBJ1-3; D uncertain. V was shortened by 0 bases and J by 0 bases, with 9 bases between the two germline ends. Germline V gives CDR1 LGHNA, CDR2 YSLEER. The length of the CDR3 is 16 residues. This chain's CDR3 is CASSQDAGSSGNTIYF. CDR3 nucleotides: TGCGCCAGCAGCCAAGACGCGGGCAGCTCTGGAAACACCATATATTTT.

The chain couples TRBV18 to TRBJ2-7; 8 bases align to TRBD1. CDR3 length: 14 residues. V trimming: 2 bases; J trimming: 3 bases; junction bases outside the gene matches: 3. Germline CDR1 and CDR2: KGHSH and LQKENI. This CDR3 reads CASSPNGQGYEQYF. CDR3 coding DNA: TGTGCCAGCTCACCAAATGGACAGGGCTACGAGCAGTACTTC.

The J gene is TRBJ1-2, the V gene TRBV19; possible D gene TRBD1, 5 bases. V was clipped by 5 bases and J by 8 bases, with 12 bases between them. Germline CDR1 reads LNHDA; CDR2 reads SQIVND (reference sequence). This CDR3 comprises 12 residues. This CDR3 reads CASSDTGGGYTF. The CDR3 coding sequence is TGTGCCAGTAGTGACACAGGCGGCGGCTACACCTTC.

The gene calls are TRBV28 and TRBJ1-1, with D possibly being TRBD1 (5 bases). Germline values: CDR1 MDHEN, CDR2 SYDVKM. V was clipped by 7 bases and J by 6 bases, with 18 bases between them. The CDR3 is made up of 14 amino acids. The DNA of the CDR3 is TGTGCCAGCACCGTTTACCTCCCGGGGGCTGAAGCTTTCTTT. Its protein product is CASTVYLPGAEAFF.

The chain recombines TRBV2 with TRBJ1-2; 11 bases are a match to TRBD1. V dropped 10 bases and J dropped 5; count of bases not matched to a gene: 12. The CDR3 consists of 15 residues. Germline V lookup: CDR1 SNHLY, CDR2 FYNNEI. CDR3 region: CATPGQGGRGYGYTF. CDR3 DNA: TGTGCCACCCCGGGACAGGGGGGTAGAGGATATGGCTACACCTTC.

This chain joins TRBV27 and TRBJ2-3; a possible D gene is TRBD2 (5 bases). This CDR3 spans 13 amino acids. Trimming stripped 3 bases from V and 5 bases from J, with 9 bases between. Germline V gene lookup returns CDR1 MNHEY and CDR2 SMNVEV (reference sequence). DNA of the CDR3: TGTGCCAGCAGTTTGATAGCGCAAGATACGCAGTATTTT. This codes for CASSLIAQDTQYF.

This clone was recorded only once. The V and J genes are TRBV7-9 and TRBJ2-7, with D possibly TRBD2 on 7 matching bases. Germline V gene data show CDR1 as SEHNR and CDR2 as FQNEAQ (reference sequence). Trimming removed 5 bases at V and 0 bases at J, with 17 bases between. CDR3 length equals 16 residues. CDR3 coding DNA: TGTGCCAGCAGCACGACAGGAGCGGGGAGCTCCTACGAGCAGTACTTC. Translated, it gives CASSTTGAGSSYEQYF.

V usage is TRBV10-2 and J usage is TRBJ1-2; 9 nucleotides match TRBD1. Losses at the gene ends were 7 bases for V and 2 bases for J; bases not matched to a gene: 8. Looked up from germline, CDR1 is WSHSY and CDR2 is SAAADI. The CDR3 runs 15 residues. The CDR3 protein is CASTSPGTGNYGYTF. For the CDR3, the DNA is TGCGCCAGCACGTCCCCCGGGACAGGGAACTATGGCTACACCTTC.

The gene calls are TRBV27 and TRBJ1-1; the D gene is possibly TRBD1 (5 bases). The CDR3 is 13 residues long. In germline, CDR1 is MNHEY, CDR2 SMNVEV (reference sequence). The V gene lost 2 bases and the J gene lost 5 bases, with 9 bases spanning the gap. The CDR3, as DNA: TGTGCCAGCAGTTTAGGGGGAGGTACTGAAGCTTTCTTT. Its protein is CASSLGGGTEAFF.

The CDR3 loop is CSAFERWRLHF. The CDR3 nucleotides are TGCAGTGCTTTTGAGCGCTGGCGCCTCCACTTT. This sequence joins TRBV20-1 and TRBJ1-6; D ambiguous. This CDR3 region has 11 residues. Germline V gene data show CDR1 as DFQATT and CDR2 as SNEGSKA (reference sequence). The V end was cut by 5 bases, the J end by 15 bases, with 14 bases between.

The rearrangement uses TRBV9 and TRBJ1-6, with TRBD1 matching over 7 bases. Germline CDR1 and CDR2: SGDLS and YYNGEE. Trimming cost V 4 bases and J 7 bases; bases outside gene matches: 14. The length of the CDR3 is 17 residues. CDR3 nucleotide sequence: TGTGCCAGCAGCACCGATTCAGAGGGACAGAGAAATTCACCCCTCCACTTT. Translation: CASSTDSEGQRNSPLHF.

In regard to this clone: Sequence at one end of the junction differs from germline and may be a read error. V gene TRBV27 combines with J gene TRBJ1-5; D not certain. Germline V gene sequence: CDR1 MNHEY, CDR2 SMNVEV (reference sequence). There are 13 residues in the CDR3. CDR3 residues: CASSYDSNRPQHF. CDR3 nucleotide sequence: TGTGCCAGCAGTTACGATAGCAATCGGCCCCAGCATTTT.

This clone is a singleton in its sample. This chain connects TRBV6-6 to TRBJ2-7; 11 nucleotides match TRBD1. After removal of 6 bases from V and 4 bases from J, the junction contained 8 bases not matched to a gene. Germline V lookup: CDR1 MNHNY, CDR2 SVGAGI (reference sequence). The CDR3 loop spans 15 amino acids. The CDR3 nucleotides read TGTGCCAGCAGCCTTCTGGGACAGGGGGGGTACGAGCAGTACTTC. Its translation: CASSLLGQGGYEQYF.

The V gene is TRBV6-5, the J gene TRBJ1-5; perhaps TRBD1 as D (5 bases). Germline lookup yields CDR1 MNHEY and CDR2 SVGAGI. The CDR3 contains 14 residues. V lost 7 bases to trimming and J lost 7 bases, with 17 bases between them. CDR3: CASIGVPKGQPQHF. The CDR3, as DNA: TGTGCCAGCATAGGGGTGCCTAAGGGGCAGCCCCAGCATTTT.

The CDR3 nucleotides read TGTGCCAGCAGCCACGGGGGGAACACTGAAGCTTTCTTT. This gives the protein CASSHGGNTEAFF. This sequence joins TRBV7-8 and TRBJ1-1, with D perhaps matching TRBD1 (5 bases). Germline CDR1 SGHVS, CDR2 FQNEAQ. The CDR3 runs to 13 residues. Trimming took 5 bases from V and 1 from J, leaving 8 bases between them.

The count of this clone is one. The rearrangement joins TRBV19 to TRBJ1-2; 9 nucleotides agree with TRBD1. Germline CDR1 LNHDA, CDR2 SQIVND (reference sequence). The J segment lost 6 bases and the V segment lost 2 bases, leaving 7 bases of the junction unmatched. This CDR3 has 15 amino acids. The CDR3 bases are TGTGCCAGTAGTATATGGACAGGGGACAACGATGGCTACACCTTC. This sequence encodes CASSIWTGDNDGYTF.